This T cell receptor beta chain came from a study of blood T cell repertoires in COVID-19. Here immunoSEQ multiplex PCR was the method, and the copy in TCRdb shows in-frame clones only, minus some. The repertoire holds roughly 40,000 clones, nearly 90% seen once, with about 2.6% in the top ten. The ends lost 4 bases at V and 1 base at J; junction bases unmatched: 2. Germline V gene sequence: CDR1 MNHEY, CDR2 SMNVEV (reference sequence). The CDR3 runs 14 residues. This clonotype originated in a man aged 45-65 years with active COVID-19. The sequenced sample consisted of peripheral blood. The chain carries TRBV27 and TRBJ1-1; the match to TRBD1 covers 8 bases. CDR3 protein: CASSWGTGNTEAFF. The DNA for the CDR3 is TGTGCCAGCAGTTGGGGGACAGGGAACACTGAAGCTTTCTTT.